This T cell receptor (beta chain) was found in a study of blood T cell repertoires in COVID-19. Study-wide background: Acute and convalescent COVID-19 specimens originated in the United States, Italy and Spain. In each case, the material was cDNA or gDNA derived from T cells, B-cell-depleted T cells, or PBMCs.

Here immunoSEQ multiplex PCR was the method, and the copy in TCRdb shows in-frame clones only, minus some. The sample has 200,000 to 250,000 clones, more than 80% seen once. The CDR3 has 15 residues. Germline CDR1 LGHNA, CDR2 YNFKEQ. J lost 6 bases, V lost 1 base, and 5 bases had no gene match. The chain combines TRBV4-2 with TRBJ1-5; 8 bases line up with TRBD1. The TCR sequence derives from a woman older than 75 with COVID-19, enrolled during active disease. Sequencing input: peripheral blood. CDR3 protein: CASSQGAGGLQPQHF. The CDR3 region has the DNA TGTGCCAGCAGCCAAGGGGCAGGGGGCCTTCAGCCCCAGCATTTT.